These T cell receptor beta chains were read from a single sample in a study of T cells after posttransplantation cyclophosphamide. Sequencing used immunoSEQ multiplex PCR; TCRdb keeps in-frame clones, though not all of them. This table has 20,000 or so clones, 80% to 90% appearing once. The sequencing used PBMCs, collected roughly 49 weeks after allogeneic stem cell transplant with calcineurin inhibitor and methotrexate. These receptor sequences come from a female patient between 30 and 39 years old who received an allogeneic stem cell transplant from an unrelated donor, was CMV-positive, and had acute and chronic GVHD. Some T cells may originate from the graft donor. Both conserved end residues are part of each CDR3. The D gene is left open where the match is weak. Only part of the rows carry a size: once, few, many, or a class if the clone is expanded.

V gene	clone size	D gene	J gene	CDR3 protein	CDR3 DNA
TRBV2	.	.	TRBJ2-7	CASGRYEQYF	TGTGCCAGCGGGAGGTACGAGCAGTACTTC
TRBV19	.	TRBD1	TRBJ1-5	CASTIRDRGQPQHF	TGTGCCAGTACCATCCGGGACAGGGGCCAGCCCCAGCATTTT
TRBV10-3	few	TRBD2	TRBJ2-1	CAISLAGEDNEQFF	TGTGCCATCAGCCTAGCGGGAGAAGACAATGAGCAGTTCTTC
TRBV15	.	.	TRBJ1-1	CATSRVTVNTEAFF	TGTGCCACCAGCAGAGTCACTGTGAACACTGAAGCTTTCTTT
TRBV27	.	TRBD2	TRBJ2-1	CASRFLAGSYNEQFF	TGTGCCAGCAGATTCCTAGCGGGCTCCTACAATGAGCAGTTCTTC
TRBV19	.	TRBD2	TRBJ2-5	CASSLAGGPGETQYF	TGTGCCAGTAGCTTAGCGGGAGGGCCAGGAGAGACCCAGTACTTC
TRBV30	.	TRBD2	TRBJ2-1	CAWGGCGRWYNEQFF	TGTGCCTGGGGGGGCTGCGGGAGGTGGTACAATGAGCAGTTCTTC
TRBV27	once	.	TRBJ1-4	CASSPTGYNEKLFF	TGTGCCAGCAGTCCGACAGGTTATAATGAAAAACTGTTTTTT
TRBV6-5	once	TRBD2	TRBJ2-3	CASSYSEGGPDTQYF	TGTGCCAGCAGTTACTCTGAGGGAGGGCCGGATACGCAGTATTTT
TRBV20-1	.	.	TRBJ2-1	CSASSGEQFF	TGCAGTGCTTCTAGTGGAGAGCAGTTCTTC
TRBV19	.	.	TRBJ1-2	CASVQGLGYGYTF	TGTGCCAGCGTACAGGGCCTTGGCTATGGCTACACCTTC
TRBV5-4	.	.	TRBJ1-6	CASSLGMGAPINSPLHF	TGTGCCAGCAGCTTGGGTATGGGAGCTCCTATCAATTCACCCCTCCACTTT
TRBV19	.	TRBD1	TRBJ2-1	CASSDRVGVNEQFF	TGTGCCAGTAGTGACAGGGTAGGGGTCAATGAGCAGTTCTTC
TRBV7-2	.	TRBD1	TRBJ1-2	CASSPRTGGMDGYTF	TGTGCCAGCAGCCCCCGGACAGGGGGCATGGATGGCTACACCTTC
TRBV5-3	.	.	TRBJ1-5	CARSSRGQQKSGPQHF	TGTGCCAGAAGCTCCAGAGGGCAGCAGAAGAGTGGGCCCCAGCATTTT
TRBV11-3	.	.	TRBJ2-1	CASSRGLYQFF	TGTGCCAGCAGCCGAGGACTCTATCAGTTCTTC
TRBV28	once	TRBD1	TRBJ2-5	CASSARQGKASETQYF	TGTGCCAGCAGTGCCCGACAGGGAAAGGCTTCGGAGACCCAGTACTTC
TRBV11-2	.	TRBD1	TRBJ1-3	CASSFLQGAYTIYF	TGTGCCAGCAGCTTTTTGCAGGGGGCTTACACCATATATTTT
TRBV11-2	.	.	TRBJ2-4	CASSARGQAKNIQYF	TGTGCCAGCAGCGCCAGGGGCCAGGCCAAAAACATTCAGTACTTC
TRBV6-1	once	TRBD2	TRBJ2-1	CASKPGTSGSNEQFF	TGTGCCAGCAAACCCGGGACTAGCGGGAGTAATGAGCAGTTCTTC
TRBV2	.	TRBD2	TRBJ2-3	CASLAGLAGSGGTDTQYF	TGTGCCAGCCTGGCGGGACTAGCGGGATCAGGTGGCACAGATACGCAGTATTTT
TRBV30	.	.	TRBJ1-5	CAWSVRGQQPQHF	TGTGCCTGGAGTGTTAGGGGTCAACAGCCCCAGCATTTT
TRBV27	.	.	TRBJ1-1	CASHRQDMNTEAFF	TGTGCCAGCCACAGACAGGACATGAACACTGAAGCTTTCTTT
TRBV12-5	once	.	TRBJ2-6	CASGSTGRGANVLTF	TGTGCTAGTGGCTCTACAGGGCGCGGGGCCAACGTCCTGACTTTC
TRBV18	.	.	TRBJ2-3	CASSREAPPDTQYF	TGTGCCAGCTCACGCGAAGCGCCTCCTGATACGCAGTATTTT
TRBV18	.	.	TRBJ2-5	CASSPFSGLQYF	TGTGCCAGCTCACCATTCTCTGGGCTTCAGTACTTC
TRBV10-2	.	.	TRBJ2-3	CATSPVASTDTQYF	TGCGCCACCTCCCCCGTAGCTAGCACAGATACGCAGTATTTT
TRBV6-5	.	.	TRBJ2-7	CASTRPGLYEQYF	TGTGCCAGCACCCGGCCAGGGCTCTACGAGCAGTACTTC
TRBV6-6	few	.	TRBJ1-1	CASSLPPRGTEAFF	TGTGCCAGCAGCTTACCCCCGCGGGGCACTGAAGCTTTCTTT
TRBV7-6	.	TRBD2	TRBJ2-7	CASSLGVSSGVAYEQYF	TGTGCCAGCAGCTTAGGGGTTTCTAGCGGGGTAGCCTACGAGCAGTACTTC
TRBV5-1	.	.	TRBJ2-7	CASSLGLGAQSYEQYF	TGCGCCAGCAGCTTGGGATTGGGGGCCCAATCCTACGAGCAGTACTTC
TRBV4-3	.	TRBD2	TRBJ2-5	CASSQDSPGLAGSGETQYF	TGCGCCAGCAGCCAAGATTCTCCGGGACTAGCGGGATCGGGGGAGACCCAGTACTTC
TRBV7-9	.	.	TRBJ2-2	CASSLIGRGTGELFF	TGTGCCAGCAGCCTAATTGGACGGGGGACCGGGGAGCTGTTTTTT
TRBV18	.	TRBD1	TRBJ2-1	CASSPLTGTIDNEQFF	TGTGCCAGCTCACCCCTGACAGGGACGATCGACAATGAGCAGTTCTTC
TRBV5-4	.	TRBD2	TRBJ2-2	CASSSLTGGPGELFF	TGTGCCAGCAGCTCCCTCACGGGAGGGCCCGGGGAGCTGTTTTTT
TRBV11-3	.	TRBD1	TRBJ2-5	CASSPGTGTPQETQYF	TGTGCCAGCAGCCCGGGGACAGGGACCCCCCAAGAGACCCAGTACTTC
TRBV7-3	.	TRBD2	TRBJ2-2	CASSLSGGSGELFF	TGTGCCAGCAGCCTGAGCGGGGGGTCCGGGGAGCTGTTTTTT
TRBV9	.	.	TRBJ2-2	CASSPRGANTGELFF	TGTGCCAGCAGCCCCAGGGGCGCGAACACCGGGGAGCTGTTTTTT
TRBV27	.	.	TRBJ1-1	CASSGGLMNTEAFF	TGTGCCAGCAGCGGAGGGTTAATGAACACTGAAGCTTTCTTT
TRBV6-5	.	.	TRBJ1-5	CASRQRGNSNQPQHF	TGTGCCAGCAGACAAAGGGGGAATAGCAATCAGCCCCAGCATTTT
TRBV7-2	.	.	TRBJ1-2	CASSLVESYGYTF	TGTGCCAGCAGCTTAGTAGAGAGCTATGGCTACACCTTC
TRBV9	.	.	TRBJ2-2	CASSVVATGELFF	TGTGCCAGCAGCGTAGTAGCCACCGGGGAGCTGTTTTTT
TRBV11-2	.	.	TRBJ2-3	CASSLVWQGSTDTQYF	TGTGCCAGCAGCTTAGTGTGGCAGGGGAGCACAGATACGCAGTATTTT
TRBV27	.	.	TRBJ2-5	CASSLTLKETQYF	TGTGCCAGCAGTCTAACCCTCAAAGAGACCCAGTACTTC
TRBV27	.	.	TRBJ1-2	CASSLASGYGYTF	TGTGCCAGCAGTTTAGCTTCGGGCTATGGCTACACCTTC
TRBV6-5	once	TRBD1	TRBJ2-5	CASRYRTGKKETQYF	TGTGCCAGCAGATACCGGACAGGAAAAAAAGAGACCCAGTACTTC
TRBV19	.	TRBD1	TRBJ1-6	CASSYTRQGGGSPLHF	TGTGCCAGTAGTTACACTCGACAGGGAGGAGGGTCACCCCTCCACTTT
TRBV6-6	once	TRBD1	TRBJ1-2	CASTLTGEGYTF	TGTGCCAGCACTCTGACAGGGGAAGGCTACACCTTC
TRBV2	.	.	TRBJ1-1	CASSAGANTEAFF	TGTGCCAGCAGCGCAGGGGCGAACACTGAAGCTTTCTTT
TRBV27	.	.	TRBJ1-2	CASSLGIYDNFPAGEKKGYTF	TGTGCCAGCAGTTTGGGGATCTACGATAATTTCCCCGCCGGGGAGAAGAAAGGCTACACCTTC